This T cell receptor beta chain was profiled in a study of long-term antiretroviral therapy in people with HIV. immunoSEQ v3.0 was run at survey level. Measured with immunoSEQ multiplex PCR; TCRdb has only the in-frame clones, and not every one. The sample has tens of thousands of clones; around 97% are singletons. General study points: Clones showing expansion before ART dominated the repertoire at all time points.

Comment on this clone: The antigen is unknown.

This CDR3 is 13 amino acids long. Germline V gene data show CDR1 as KGHSH and CDR2 as LQKENI. V trimming: 3 bases; J trimming: 10 bases; junction bases outside the gene matches: 2. The sample was unsorted PBMCs, taken 6.9 years after starting antiretroviral therapy. This TCR derives from a man aged 25 to 40 with HIV. V and J are TRBV18 and TRBJ1-6; 8 bases match TRBD1. The CDR3 protein is CASSPDRGSPLHF. CDR3 in DNA: TGTGCCAGCTCACCCGACAGGGGATCACCCCTCCACTTT.